Detailed here is one TCR beta chain. Measured with immunoSEQ multiplex PCR; TCRdb has only the in-frame clones, and not every one. The sample lists some 46,000 clones, around 96% occurring once. V dropped 9 bases and J dropped 2; count of bases not matched to a gene: 7. The CDR3 runs 13 residues. Germline loops: CDR1 SGHNT, CDR2 YYREEE (reference sequence). These data originate in a study of graft-versus-host responses after intestinal transplantation. The sequence was collected from a human patient who received an intestinal transplant, so some T cells may come from the graft donor. The specimen was PBMCs, collected 335 days after intestinal transplant. This rearrangement joins TRBV5-4 to TRBJ2-5; TRBD1 matches at 7 bases. CDR3 residues: CANQVQGQETQYF. CDR3 nucleotide sequence: TGTGCCAATCAAGTACAGGGGCAAGAGACCCAGTACTTC. Variable domain in full (rest from reference TRBV5-4 and TRBJ2-5): ETGVTQSPTHLIKTRGQQVTLRCSSQSGHNTVSWYQQALGQGPQFIFQYYREEENGRGNFPPRFSGLQFPNYSSELNVNALELDDSALYLCANQVQGQETQYFGPGTRLLVL.